The 4 T cell receptor beta chains presented below share a single source sample, sequenced in a study of T cells of healthy individuals. TCRdb processed the 5' RACE reads anew with MiXCR; each CDR3 protein has one entry. The sample has over 95,000 distinct CDR3 sequences; around 17% are singletons. Every receptor here comes from a human donor in good health.

CDR3 amino acids: CASSSYGGNYNEQFF. The DNA for the CDR3 is TGTGCCAGCAGCTCCTACGGGGGAAACTACAATGAGCAGTTCTTC. V gene TRBV7-8 combines with J gene TRBJ2-1, with D tentatively TRBD2 (6 bases). Germline-derived CDR1 and CDR2 are SGHVS and FQNEAQ. The CDR3 sequence is 15 residues long. The V end was cut by 4 bases, the J end by 3 bases, with 13 bases between.

This clonotype was counted ten times or more. This CDR3 reads CASSPGTGSYEQYF. The CDR3 nucleotides read TGTGCCAGCTCACCCGGGACAGGCTCCTACGAGCAGTACTTC. J is TRBJ2-7 and V is TRBV18; 8 bases are shared with TRBD1. The CDR3 has 14 amino acids. J was trimmed by 0 bases and V by 3 bases; bases with no gene match: 1. CDR1 and CDR2 (germline): KGHSH, LQKENI. Based on the CDR3 plus reference TRBV18 and TRBJ2-7, the full variable domain is NAGVMQNPRHLVRRRGQEARLRCSPMKGHSHVYWYRQLPEEGLKFMVYLQKENIIDESGMPKERFSAEFPKEGPSILRIQQVVRGDSAAYFCASSPGTGSYEQYFGPGTRLTVT.

In its sample, this clonotype was seen a few times. The rearrangement joins TRBV19 to TRBJ1-5, with 8 bases matching TRBD1. J lost 4 bases, V lost 0 bases, and 5 bases had no gene match. CDR1 is LNHDA and CDR2 is SQIVND in the germline V gene (reference sequence). This CDR3 has 16 residues. Here the CDR3 reads CASSIDLDRVNQPQHF. As DNA, the CDR3 is TGTGCCAGTAGTATAGATTTGGACAGGGTAAATCAGCCCCAGCATTTT.

The chain links TRBV13 to TRBJ2-7, with no clear D. The CDR3 spans 15 residues. From germline, CDR1 is PRHDT and CDR2 FYEKMQ (reference sequence). Trimming shortened V by 0 bases and J by 3 bases, and 12 bases separated the two germline ends. The CDR3 spells CASSLGSGPHYEQYF. CDR3 in DNA: TGTGCCAGCAGCTTAGGCTCCGGGCCCCACTACGAGCAGTACTTC.